This paragraph reports one T cell receptor (beta chain). Its recognized antigen is unknown. No qualities accompany the bases; no much larger clone lies one base away. The CDR3 covers 17 residues, taking in both the cysteine and the phenylalanine. Only the CDR3 portion is preserved as DNA: 51 bases, with reading frame beginning at the first base. The germline V and J ends show losses of 5 bases and 4 bases respectively, and no gene match explains 14 bases of the junction. From a lookup of the germline V gene (reference sequence), CDR1 and CDR2 are LNHNV and YYDKDF. The sample belongs to a study of cytomegalovirus exposure and HLA in healthy donors listed by TCRdb under 2017. For the study in its entirety: In an earlier analysis of around 540 of the donors, around 290 Gb of sequence data and 90 million to 120 million unique TCR beta sequences from 150 million to 200 million T cells were reported. Approximately 310 gigabases of sequencing data and 80 million or so unique TCR sequences were included in an early release covering about 700 HLA-typed donors. Of the approximately 370 genotyped donors, 81% were placed in the genetic ancestry cluster associated with self-reported Caucasian donors. The aim of the study was to test whether cataloging public T cell receptors could identify signatures of past pathogen exposure. Using immunosequencing, the study profiled T cell repertoires from around 670 subjects and related those repertoires to cytomegalovirus serostatus. In addition to the first cohort of roughly 700 subjects, a separate validation cohort of some 120 different subjects was used. To predict cytomegalovirus infection status, the study brought together high-throughput TCR immunosequencing, statistical association of individual TCRs with disease status, and machine learning. To study patterns of TCR occurrence, a later analysis re-analyzed previously published TCR beta repertoires from more than 550 donors and added high-resolution HLA genotyping. The later analysis used no new phenotypic data to find candidate immune exposures, relying instead on TCR beta sequences and their occurrence across donors. In an earlier analysis of 500 to 650 of the donors, high-throughput TCR beta sequencing was used to judge whether each TCR beta V gene segment behaved as functional or pseudogenic. Donor age, sex, ethnicity and CMV serostatus were compiled together with the repertoire data. Genome-wide SNP genotypes for about 65% of the 666 donors were used in a later genetic analysis, which treated that subset as a discovery cohort. Every repertoire in the discovery cohort had been generated on one and the same sequencing platform. Class I and class II HLA loci were covered by the typing at four-digit resolution. The number of donors typed differed by locus, with 629-630 for A, B, C, DRB1 and DQB1, roughly 520 for DQA1, 600 to 610 for DPA1, and some 440 for DPB1. Roughly five DR-DQ haplotypes were handled as single units for association and clustering, since linkage in the cohort was strong. On average, around 200,000 unique TCR beta nucleotide sequences were sequenced per donor among 350 to 400 genotyped donors of the cohort, with 15% to 20% of those sequences being non-productive.

The paper's findings and limits, for the study overall: In a later analysis, several top co-occurrence clusters were reported to appear linked to parvovirus B19, influenza, CMV and Epstein-Barr virus. A further reported finding was that TCR beta sequences accurately predicted the HLA-A and HLA-B alleles for most subjects in the first cohort. At a false discovery rate of 0.05, a later analysis linked roughly 17,000 TCR beta sequences to specific HLA alleles. Because HLA typing was missing for some donors at each locus, association tests included only the typed subset. Strong co-occurrence of HLA alleles, especially DR and DQ, made assigning TCR associations to individual alleles difficult. A total of 150 or so TCR beta chains were listed by the study as associated with cytomegalovirus. A later genetic analysis associated a missense DCLRE1C variant with V-gene and J-gene trimming of TCR beta chains, and an independent cohort replicated the association. Because counts were too low, around 17 rarely observed V segments, including chromosome 9 orphons, were left out of the earlier analysis of over 550 of the donors. In this cohort, only TCR beta chains were sequenced, and detectable features were limited by the absence of alpha or paired-chain data. Sequencing depth was assumed to be roughly uniform across donors in the presence/absence analyses, though that assumption may not hold. The sequencing pipeline was judged likely to have produced a cluster of highly shared sequence variants as a technical artifact. A later analysis found that HLA-associated TCR beta chains were more clonally expanded and had lower generation probabilities than equally common non-associated chains. In a later genetic analysis, fewer N-insertions in productive TCRs were reported among donors in an Asian-associated ancestry cluster than the roughly 700-donor mean. Linkage disequilibrium might explain the correlated functional status among segregating V segments, but an unknown experimental factor could not be ruled out. In both the original and validation cohorts, the classifier was reported to diagnose cytomegalovirus status with high specificity and sensitivity. According to the authors, the approach could potentially be generalized to other disease states and immunological phenotypes. In vitro tests confirmed that a few of the cytomegalovirus-associated TCR beta chains recognize cytomegalovirus antigens. In a later analysis, most CMV-associated TCR beta chains were found to appear HLA-restricted, with HLA associations seemingly driven largely by CMV exposure. In a later analysis, TCR association rates were found to vary across HLA loci, with the most associated TCRs seen for DRB1 alleles and the fewest for HLA-C alleles. For the cohort, immune exposure information was limited to CMV serostatus. Broadly in line with IMGT annotations, most TCR beta V segments showed up in productive rearrangements about 90% or about 30% of the time in an earlier analysis of around 550 of the donors. While some public TCRs were present in many individuals, most TCR sequences turned up only very rarely across donors. Some IMGT-functional V segments, including TRBV6-2 and TRBV6-3, could not be told apart with the 87-base-pair reads, so those segments were excluded.

Libraries were constructed by the immunoSEQ multiplex PCR assay. For the multiplex PCR, a mixture combining 60 forward primers for TCR Vbeta segments and 13 reverse primers for TCR Jbeta segments was used. The CDR3 region of rearranged TCR beta genes was amplified from genomic DNA by a multiplex PCR assay. The Illumina HiSeq System was used to sequence the amplified TCR beta libraries as 87-base-pair reads. Turning to the authors' computational methods: In a later analysis, tens of millions of unique TCR beta chains were counted across the 690 or so repertoires, and some 10 million of these chains were shared by at least two donors. To remove PCR and sequencing errors, raw reads were error-corrected and collapsed into unique sequences using a nearest-neighbor algorithm that merged closely related sequences. Alignment of CDR3 sequences to IMGT reference sequences was used to assign V, D and J gene segments. For a sequence to be retained, at least a six-nucleotide match to both a V gene segment and a J gene segment was required. A rearrangement counted as productive if the CDR3 had no stop codons and remained in frame with V and J, and every other rearrangement counted as non-productive. Following IMGT convention, CDR3 was defined as the stretch from the second conserved V-encoded cysteine to the conserved J-encoded phenylalanine. In an earlier analysis of some 550 of the donors, sequences lacking an unambiguous match to a single V gene segment were excluded. An earlier analysis of fewer than 650 of the donors classified V segments as functional when productive rearrangements were above 56.7% and as segregating when the standard deviation between donors was above 5%. A statistical classification framework was built for diagnosing cytomegalovirus status from the catalog of TCR beta chain sequences. In a later analysis, V and J genes were assigned by comparing TCR nucleotide sequences against IMGT/GENE-DB human TR gene sequences. A later analysis assigned CDR3 sequences and most-parsimonious VDJ recombination scenarios with the TCRdist pipeline. A later analysis defined each TCR beta chain by its CDR3 amino acid sequence plus V-gene family, and excluded reads lacking a unique V-gene family. To address suspected cross-contamination and a sequencing artifact, a later analysis removed approximately 600 highly shared, low-generation-probability nucleotide sequences. A later analysis calculated a clonal expansion index for each public chain from normalized within-repertoire ranks of inferred template counts. In a later analysis, generation probabilities were computed using a VDJ recombination model fitted to out-of-frame rearrangements, and the results were checked against IGoR. In a later analysis, hypergeometric tests were used to score TCR-TCR, TCR-HLA and TCR-CMV co-occurrence, with a repertoire-size bias correction applied to TCR pairs. False discovery rates were estimated in a later analysis by permuting HLA or CMV assignments 20 times. In a later analysis, co-occurring TCRs were grouped with DBSCAN, and TCRdist sequence similarity was added when clustering was performed within HLA-allele-positive subsets. Repertoires with fewer than 30,000 or more than 120,000 public chains were left out of co-occurrence clustering, as were five repertoires with anomalous nucleotide sharing. Not all clones reach the TCRdb copy of this immuneACCESS table, which keeps in-frame sequences only. Checked studies attribute under half of the gap to unresolved V genes and leave the rest unexplained. V and J calls and clone size are copied from that table; D and trimming were computed from the DNA. The table for this sample lists 200,000 to 250,000 clones; approximately 68% of them were counted only once. Of the sample, 1.8% falls within the top ten clones.

The cohort was made up of under 800 healthy bone marrow donors. At the time of sampling, all cohort members were nominally healthy, though unrecorded immune exposures were likely present. The donor tested CMV seronegative and was one of the 352 seronegative cohort members. A peripheral blood sample was collected from each donor, and TCR beta sequencing was performed on peripheral blood mononuclear cells. The Qiagen DNeasy Blood Extraction Kit was used to extract genomic DNA from the blood cell samples. This clonotype was obtained from a woman aged 25 to 39 in good health and CMV-seronegative. What was sequenced was PBMCs. The rearranged chain carries TRBV15 and TRBJ2-3; 8 middle bases align to TRBD2. The DNA is TGTGCCACCAGCCCCGATGTCGCGGGAGGCCCCGCAGATACGCAGTATTTT. This codes for CATSPDVAGGPADTQYF. Reference TRBV15 and TRBJ2-3 genes cover what lies past the CDR3, so the full variable domain is DAMVIQNPRYQVTQFGKPVTLSCSQTLNHNVMYWYQQKSSQAPKLLFHYYDKDFNNEADTPDNFQSRRPNTSFCFLDIRSPGLGDTAMYLCATSPDVAGGPADTQYFGPGTRLTVL.